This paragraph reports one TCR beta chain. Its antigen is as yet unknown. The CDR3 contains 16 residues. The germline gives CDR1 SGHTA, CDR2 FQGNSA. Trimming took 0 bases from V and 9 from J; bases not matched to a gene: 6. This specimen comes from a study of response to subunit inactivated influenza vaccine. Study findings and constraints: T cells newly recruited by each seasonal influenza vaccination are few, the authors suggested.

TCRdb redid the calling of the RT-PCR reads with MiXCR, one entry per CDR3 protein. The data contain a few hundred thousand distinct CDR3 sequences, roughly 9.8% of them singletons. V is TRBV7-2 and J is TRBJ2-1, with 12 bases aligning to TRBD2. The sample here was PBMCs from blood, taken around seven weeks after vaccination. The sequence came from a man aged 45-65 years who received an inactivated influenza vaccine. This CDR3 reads CASSLAPSGRAGEQFF. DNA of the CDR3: TGTGCCAGCAGCTTAGCCCCTAGCGGGAGGGCAGGTGAGCAGTTCTTC.